These 17 T cell receptor beta chains were all obtained from the same sample, sequenced in a study of T cell changes during pregnancy in multiple sclerosis. Libraries were prepared by immunoSEQ multiplex PCR; TCRdb keeps only in-frame clonotypes and omits some of them. Of around 75,000 clones listed, approximately 93% are singletons. The specimen was CD4+ T cells from peripheral blood mononuclear cells, collected after pregnancy. The receptors shown here come from a female donor with multiple sclerosis, enrolled in a pregnancy study.

The chain employs TRBV30 and TRBJ2-5; 8 bases are shared with TRBD2. Per germline, CDR1 GTSNPN and CDR2 SVGIG (reference sequence). This CDR3 has 17 residues. The V segment lost 0 bases and the J segment 4 bases; nucleotides outside the gene matches: 13. In DNA, the CDR3 is TGTGCCTGGAGTGTACGTCAACGGCGGGAGGCGGGAGAGACCCAGTACTTC. Translation gives CAWSVRQRREAGETQYF.

The chain is built from TRBV5-1 and TRBJ1-2; 9 bases agree with TRBD1. The trim removed 4 bases at V and 5 bases at J, leaving 6 bases unmatched. There are 14 residues in the CDR3. The germline CDR1 and CDR2 sequences are SGHRS and YFSETQ. CDR3 amino acids: CASSQGQGRYGYTF. For the CDR3, the DNA is TGCGCCAGCAGCCAGGGACAGGGTCGTTATGGCTACACCTTC.

The V call is TRBV4-2, the J call TRBJ1-1; D unresolved. Trimming cost V 0 bases and J 11 bases, with 10 bases left between them. Germline V gives CDR1 LGHNA, CDR2 YNFKEQ. The CDR3 covers 12 residues. The CDR3 sequence is CASSQDYRAAFF. The CDR3, as DNA: TGTGCCAGCAGCCAAGATTACCGAGCGGCTTTCTTT.

The chain carries TRBV19 and TRBJ2-1; 11 bases line up with TRBD2. The trim removed 4 bases at V and 6 bases at J, leaving 5 bases unmatched. The CDR3 loop spans 15 amino acids. Germline V CDR1 and CDR2: LNHDA, SQIVND (reference sequence). Here the CDR3 reads CASSKLAGVVNEQFF. In DNA, the CDR3 is TGTGCCAGTAGTAAACTAGCGGGAGTTGTCAATGAGCAGTTCTTC.

This sequence joins TRBV5-1 and TRBJ2-1; TRBD2 agrees at 9 bases. The junction had 7 bases not matched to a gene; V was cut back by 5 bases and J by 7 bases. CDR3 length: 14 residues. Germline CDR1 SGHRS, CDR2 YFSETQ. CDR3 coding DNA: TGCGCCAGCAGTCTGACTAGCGGTTTAAATGAGCAGTTCTTC. This translates into CASSLTSGLNEQFF. The full variable domain, its missing parts supplied by reference TRBV5-1 and TRBJ2-1, is KAGVTQTPRYLIKTRGQQVTLSCSPISGHRSVSWYQQTPGQGLQFLFEYFSETQRNKGNFPGRFSGRQFSNSRSEMNVSTLELGDSALYLCASSLTSGLNEQFFGPGTRLTVL.

The chain has TRBV11-2 and TRBJ2-7; maybe TRBD2 (6 bases). Germline CDR1 SGHAT, CDR2 FQNNGV. This CDR3 has 17 residues. Trimming took 1 base from V and 0 from J, leaving 16 bases between them. CDR3 nucleotides: TGTGCCAGCAGCTTAGGACCGGAGCGGGCCTTCTCCTACGAGCAGTACTTC. Translated: CASSLGPERAFSYEQYF.

The chain carries TRBV6-5 and TRBJ1-3; the match to TRBD1 covers 9 bases. The junction had 11 bases not matched to a gene; V was cut back by 6 bases and J by 8 bases. CDR3 length: 15 amino acids. CDR1 and CDR2 (germline): MNHEY, SVGAGI. Here the CDR3 reads CASRPAGTGLHTIYF. As DNA, the CDR3 is TGTGCCAGCAGACCCGCCGGGACAGGGCTGCACACCATATATTTT.

V and J are TRBV6-1 and TRBJ1-5, with D possibly TRBD1 on 5 matching bases. Trimming took off 6 bases at V and 5 bases at J, with 17 bases between the two ends. Germline CDR1 MNHNS, CDR2 SASEGT. This CDR3 has 15 amino acids. CDR3 protein: CASSTSGAWDQPQHF. The DNA for the CDR3 is TGTGCCAGCAGCACCAGTGGGGCTTGGGATCAGCCCCAGCATTTT.

The CDR3 bases are TGCGCCATCCGGGACAGGGGTGAGACCCAGTACTTC. It translates to CAIRDRGETQYF. The V gene is TRBV10-1, the J gene TRBJ2-5, with 10 bases identical to TRBD1. Germline lookup yields CDR1 WNHNN and CDR2 SYGVQD (reference sequence). CDR3 length: 12 residues. Trimming cost V 10 bases and J 5 bases; bases outside gene matches: 4.

This chain links TRBV4-3 with TRBJ1-3, with 9 bases lining up with TRBD1. The V gene's germline CDR1 is LGHNA and CDR2 YSLEER. This CDR3 is 16 amino acids long. V dropped 3 bases and J dropped 4; count of bases not matched to a gene: 7. The CDR3 here is CASSQGPGTGGNTIYF. CDR3 coding DNA: TGCGCCAGCAGCCAGGGCCCCGGGACAGGGGGAAACACCATATATTTT.

The chain is built from TRBV7-8 and TRBJ2-3; a possible D gene is TRBD2 (6 bases). CDR1 and CDR2 from the germline V gene are SGHVS and FQNEAQ. This CDR3 has 17 residues. CDR3 in amino acids: CASQGTSRSRGRDTQYF. The CDR3 DNA sequence: TGTGCTAGCCAAGGAACTAGCAGGAGCCGGGGACGAGATACGCAGTATTTT.

This clone came up once. The chain combines TRBV7-9 with TRBJ2-7; 8 nucleotides align to TRBD1. The CDR3 consists of 17 residues. Per germline, CDR1 SEHNR and CDR2 FQNEAQ (reference sequence). The V and J ends lost 6 bases and 4 bases, in that order; junction bases with no gene match: 17. The CDR3 here is CASSSPLRQGNKYEQYF. CDR3 bases: TGTGCCAGCAGTTCCCCGCTTCGACAGGGGAATAAGTACGAGCAGTACTTC.

The chain recombines TRBV5-1 with TRBJ1-2, with TRBD1 matching 9 bases. The CDR3 sequence is 16 residues long. V shed 4 bases and J 4 bases; nucleotides not matched to a gene: 11. CDR1 is SGHRS and CDR2 is YFSETQ in the germline V gene. The CDR3 protein is CASSGNLGQGTYGYTF. The CDR3 nucleotides read TGCGCCAGCAGCGGAAATTTGGGACAGGGTACCTATGGCTACACCTTC.

V gene TRBV6-1 combines with J gene TRBJ2-1; TRBD2 might be the D (6 bases). Between the trimmed V and J ends, which lost 1 base and 8 bases, there was a span of 6 bases. The V gene's germline CDR1 is MNHNS and CDR2 SASEGT. The CDR3 is 12 amino acids. CDR3 coding DNA: TGTGCCAGCAGTGAAGGGAGGGATGAGCAGTTCTTC. Amino acids: CASSEGRDEQFF.

This chain links TRBV4-2 with TRBJ2-7; tentative D call: TRBD2 (6 bases). Trimming took off 0 bases at V and 2 bases at J, with 8 bases between the two ends. The CDR3 runs to 14 residues. The V gene's germline CDR1 is LGHNA and CDR2 YNFKEQ. CDR3 sequence (DNA): TGTGCCAGCAGCCAAGATCTAGCGCCCTACGAGCAGTACTTC. This gives the protein CASSQDLAPYEQYF.

The chain recombines TRBV7-2 with TRBJ2-1; 7 bases are shared with TRBD1. Germline-derived CDR1 and CDR2 are SGHTA and FQGNSA. CDR3 length: 15 residues. Unmatched junction bases numbered 8, after V lost 2 bases and J lost 7 bases. CDR3 in amino acids: CASSLKPGQLNEQFF. CDR3 nucleotides: TGTGCCAGCAGCTTAAAACCGGGACAGTTGAATGAGCAGTTCTTC.

This CDR3 reads CASSLGPGTGNTIYF. The CDR3 bases are TGCGCCAGCAGCTTGGGCCCCGGGACTGGAAACACCATATATTTT. The genes are TRBV5-1 and TRBJ1-3; D is ambiguous. CDR3 length equals 15 residues. The germline V gene has CDR1 SGHRS and CDR2 YFSETQ. Trimming shortened V by 0 bases and J by 2 bases, and 9 bases separated the two germline ends.